Sequencing of this T cell receptor (beta chain) was carried out in a study of regulatory T cells in long-lasting Graves disease. In the study overall: Less than 3 months of antithyroid drugs had been taken by newly diagnosed Graves' patients. Study-wide points: Patients with persistent disease showed a bias toward TRBV28, TRBJ1-2 and TRBJ2-5.

This clonotype was observed many times. Its cognate antigen is unknown. Library construction for TCR beta used iRepertoire HTBI primers and Arm-PCR of CDR3 regions. TCRdb re-called the multiplex PCR reads with MiXCR, one entry per CDR3 protein. The table has roughly 410,000 distinct CDR3 sequences, 15% seen once; the top ten hold around 7.6%. Sample time point: newly diagnosed GD, antithyroid drugs for less than 3 months. RNA from PBMCs was the source of the TCR library. Trimming pared 4 bases from V and 5 bases from J, leaving 11 bases between. The CDR3 spans 13 residues. From germline, CDR1 is SNHLY and CDR2 FYNNEI. These data are also associated with another study on T cells in Graves' hyperthyroidism and ophthalmopathy. That source adds: Graves' hyperthyroidism was deemed stable given no ophthalmopathy progression within 18 months. Most thyroid clonotypes with frequency above 0.001 were detected in blood.

The receptor comes from a woman between 40 and 55 years old with Graves disease. The material sequenced was peripheral blood mononuclear cells (PBMCs), taken at new diagnosis, from a patient treated with antithyroid drugs. The rearrangement uses TRBV2 and TRBJ1-2; D possibly corresponds to TRBD1 (5 bases). The CDR3 DNA sequence: TGTGCCAGCAGTGCCGCAGGGTATTATGGCTACACCTTC. Translated, it gives CASSAAGYYGYTF. Full variable domain (missing parts from reference TRBV2 and TRBJ1-2): EPEVTQTPSHQVTQMGQEVILRCVPISNHLYFYWYRQILGQKVEFLVSFYNNEISEKSEIFDDQFSVERPDGSNFTLKIRSTKLEDSAMYFCASSAAGYYGYTFGSGTRLTVV.